This T cell receptor beta chain comes out of a study of T cell repertoires in cytomegalovirus infection. Study-wide background: Alongside well-studied HLA-B-restricted CMV epitopes, recently identified HLA-C-restricted CMV epitopes were also used. A matching HLA type, together with CMV infection, was signaled by public TCR beta signatures. Study findings and constraints: CMV-specific TCR beta clonotypes restricted by HLA-C were the ones dominating the ex vivo response. Based on cumulative public TCR beta family frequency, carriers of CMV plus the relevant HLA were identified.

This CDR3 comprises 17 residues. Deletions cut 0 bases from V and 5 bases from J, with 19 bases between. Germline CDR1 and CDR2: SGHAT and FQNNGV. TCRdb reanalysed the reads using MiXCR and keeps one entry per CDR3 protein. The sample holds roughly 220,000 distinct CDR3 sequences, less than 50% seen once. This clonotype appeared a few times. Its matching antigen is unknown. The clonotype was recovered from a human donor in good health (CMV status not recorded). Some clones in this sample may be carry-over from other donors' samples. The source was CD8+ T cells from cultured PBMCs, collected from culture after CMV antigen stimulation. This chain uses TRBV11-2 with TRBJ2-5; D may be TRBD1 (7 bases). This chain's CDR3 is CASSLDWLSQGRETQYF. As DNA, the CDR3 is TGTGCCAGCAGCTTAGATTGGCTTTCACAGGGGAGGGAGACCCAGTACTTC. The whole variable domain, filled in from reference TRBV11-2 and TRBJ2-5, reads EAGVAQSPRYKIIEKRQSVAFWCNPISGHATLYWYQQILGQGPKLLIQFQNNGVVDDSQLPKDRFSAERLKGVDSTLKIQPAKLEDSAVYLCASSLDWLSQGRETQYFGPGTRLLVL.